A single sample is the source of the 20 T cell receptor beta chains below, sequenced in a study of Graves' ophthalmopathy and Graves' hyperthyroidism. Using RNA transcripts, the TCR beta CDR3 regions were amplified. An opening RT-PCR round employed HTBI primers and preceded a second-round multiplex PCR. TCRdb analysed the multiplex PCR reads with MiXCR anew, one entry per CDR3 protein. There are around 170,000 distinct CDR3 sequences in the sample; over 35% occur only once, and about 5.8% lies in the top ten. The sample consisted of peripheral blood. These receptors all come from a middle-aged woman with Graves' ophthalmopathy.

CDR3 residues: CASSYQGGWYEQYF. CDR3 nucleotide sequence: TGTGCCAGCAGTTATCAGGGGGGTTGGTACGAGCAGTACTTC. The chain recombines TRBV2 with TRBJ2-7; tentative D call: TRBD1 (7 bases). V lost 5 bases to trimming and J lost 4 bases, with 15 bases between them. CDR3 length: 14 amino acids. From germline, CDR1 is SNHLY and CDR2 FYNNEI.

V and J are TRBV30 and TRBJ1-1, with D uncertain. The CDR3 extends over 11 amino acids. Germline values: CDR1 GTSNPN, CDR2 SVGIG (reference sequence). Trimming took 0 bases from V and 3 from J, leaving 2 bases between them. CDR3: CAWSVDTEAFF. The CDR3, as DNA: TGTGCCTGGAGTGTCGACACTGAAGCTTTCTTT.

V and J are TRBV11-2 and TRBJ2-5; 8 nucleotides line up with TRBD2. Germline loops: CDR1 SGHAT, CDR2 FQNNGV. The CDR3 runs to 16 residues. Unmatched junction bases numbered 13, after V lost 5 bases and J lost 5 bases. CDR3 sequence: CASSTSAGLALETQYF. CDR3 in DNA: TGTGCCAGCAGCACTAGTGCCGGACTAGCTTTGGAGACCCAGTACTTC. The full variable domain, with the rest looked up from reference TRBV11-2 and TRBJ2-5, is EAGVAQSPRYKIIEKRQSVAFWCNPISGHATLYWYQQILGQGPKLLIQFQNNGVVDDSQLPKDRFSAERLKGVDSTLKIQPAKLEDSAVYLCASSTSAGLALETQYFGPGTRLLVL.

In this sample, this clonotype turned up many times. The CDR3 reads CATSRGPYGETQYF. DNA for the CDR3: TGTGCCACCAGTAGGGGACCGTACGGGGAGACCCAGTACTTC. The chain links TRBV15 to TRBJ2-5; tentatively, D is TRBD1 or TRBD2 (5 bases each). V was trimmed by 6 bases and J by 5 bases, leaving 16 bases between them. Germline CDR1 is LNHNV and CDR2 is YYDKDF (reference sequence). This CDR3 is built from 14 residues.

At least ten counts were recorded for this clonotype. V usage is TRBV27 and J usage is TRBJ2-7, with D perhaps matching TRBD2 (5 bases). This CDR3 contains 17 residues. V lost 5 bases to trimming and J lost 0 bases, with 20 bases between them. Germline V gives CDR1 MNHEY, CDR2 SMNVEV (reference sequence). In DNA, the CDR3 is TGTGCCAGCAGTCCCAACCCCTTACTAGGGAGCTCCTACGAGCAGTACTTC. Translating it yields CASSPNPLLGSSYEQYF.

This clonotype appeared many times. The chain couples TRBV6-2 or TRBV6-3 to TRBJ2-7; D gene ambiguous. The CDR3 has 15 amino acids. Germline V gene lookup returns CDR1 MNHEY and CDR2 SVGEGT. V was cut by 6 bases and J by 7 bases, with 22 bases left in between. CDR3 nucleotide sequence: TGTGCCAGCAGCCGACCGGGCCTAGGGTTGTGGGAGCAGTACTTC. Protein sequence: CASSRPGLGLWEQYF.

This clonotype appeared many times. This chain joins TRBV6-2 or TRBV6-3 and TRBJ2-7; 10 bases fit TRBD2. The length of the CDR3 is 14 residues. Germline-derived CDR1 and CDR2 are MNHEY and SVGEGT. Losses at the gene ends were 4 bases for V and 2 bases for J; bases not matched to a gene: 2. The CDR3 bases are TGTGCCAGCAGTTCAAGCGGGAGGGCCTACGAGCAGTACTTC. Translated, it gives CASSSSGRAYEQYF.

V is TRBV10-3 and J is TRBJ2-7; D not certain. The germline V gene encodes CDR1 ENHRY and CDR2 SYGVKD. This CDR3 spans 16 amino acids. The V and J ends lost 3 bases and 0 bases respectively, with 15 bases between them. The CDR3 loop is CAISDQMAAPSYEQYF. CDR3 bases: TGTGCCATCAGTGACCAAATGGCGGCTCCCTCCTACGAGCAGTACTTC.

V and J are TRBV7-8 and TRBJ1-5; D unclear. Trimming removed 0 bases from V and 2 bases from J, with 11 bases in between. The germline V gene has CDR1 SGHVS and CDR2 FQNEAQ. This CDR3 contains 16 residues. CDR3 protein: CASSLAVVTGNQPQHF. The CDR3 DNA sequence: TGTGCCAGCAGCTTAGCAGTGGTTACGGGCAATCAGCCCCAGCATTTT.

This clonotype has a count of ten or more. The CDR3 here is CSVAPTGPYYEQYF. The CDR3 region has the DNA TGCAGCGTTGCGCCTACGGGACCATACTACGAGCAGTACTTC. The chain links TRBV29-1 to TRBJ2-7; D could derive from TRBD1 or TRBD2 (5 bases each). The V gene lost 4 bases and the J gene lost 3 bases, with 16 bases spanning the gap. The CDR3 totals 14 residues. Looked up from germline, CDR1 is SQVTM and CDR2 is ANQGSEA.

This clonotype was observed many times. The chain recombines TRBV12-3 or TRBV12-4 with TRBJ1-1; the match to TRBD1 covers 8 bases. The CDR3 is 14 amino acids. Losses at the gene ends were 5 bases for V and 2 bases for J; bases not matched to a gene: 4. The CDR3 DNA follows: TGTGCCAGCAGTCGGGACAGGAAAAACACTGAAGCTTTCTTT. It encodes CASSRDRKNTEAFF.

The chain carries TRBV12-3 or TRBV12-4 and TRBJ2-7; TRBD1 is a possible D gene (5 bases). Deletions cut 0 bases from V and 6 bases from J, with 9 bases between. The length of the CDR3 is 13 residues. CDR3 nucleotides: TGTGCCAGCAGTTTAGCGGAAGGGGTCGAGCAGTACTTC. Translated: CASSLAEGVEQYF.

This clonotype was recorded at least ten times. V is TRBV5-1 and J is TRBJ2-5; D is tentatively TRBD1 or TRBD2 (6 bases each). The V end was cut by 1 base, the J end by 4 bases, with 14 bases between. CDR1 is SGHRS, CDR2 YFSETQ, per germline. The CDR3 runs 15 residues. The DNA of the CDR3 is TGCGCCAGCAGCTTGATAACCGGAGGGGGAGAGACCCAGTACTTC. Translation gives CASSLITGGGETQYF.

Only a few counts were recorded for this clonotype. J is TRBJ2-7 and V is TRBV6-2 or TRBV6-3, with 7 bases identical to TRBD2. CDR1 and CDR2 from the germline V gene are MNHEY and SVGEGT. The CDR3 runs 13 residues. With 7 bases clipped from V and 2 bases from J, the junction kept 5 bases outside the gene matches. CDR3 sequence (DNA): TGTGCCAGCAACACGGGGGGTCCCTACGAGCAGTACTTC. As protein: CASNTGGPYEQYF.

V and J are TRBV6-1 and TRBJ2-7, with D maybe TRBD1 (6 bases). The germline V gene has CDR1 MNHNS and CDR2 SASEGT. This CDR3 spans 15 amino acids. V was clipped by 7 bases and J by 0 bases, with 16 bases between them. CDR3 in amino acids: CASTRWGQGSYEQYF. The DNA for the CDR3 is TGTGCCAGCACACGGTGGGGGCAGGGCTCCTACGAGCAGTACTTC.

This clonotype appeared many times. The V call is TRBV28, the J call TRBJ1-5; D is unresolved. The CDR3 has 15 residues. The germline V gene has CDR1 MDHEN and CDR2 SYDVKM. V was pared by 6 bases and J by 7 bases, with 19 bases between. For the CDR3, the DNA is TGTGCCAGCAGCCAACCAAGGGTGAGGTTGCAGCCCCAGCATTTT. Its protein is CASSQPRVRLQPQHF.

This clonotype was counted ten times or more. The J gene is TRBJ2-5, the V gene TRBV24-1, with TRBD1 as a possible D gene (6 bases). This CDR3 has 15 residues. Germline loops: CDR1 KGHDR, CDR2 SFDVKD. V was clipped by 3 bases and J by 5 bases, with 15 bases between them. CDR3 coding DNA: TGTGCCACCAGTGATAGAACGACAGGCGGGGAGACCCAGTACTTC. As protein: CATSDRTTGGETQYF.

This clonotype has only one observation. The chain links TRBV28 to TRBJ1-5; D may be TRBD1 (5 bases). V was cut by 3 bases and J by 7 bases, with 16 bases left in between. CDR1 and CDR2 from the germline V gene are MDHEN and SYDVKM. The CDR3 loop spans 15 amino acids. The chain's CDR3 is CASSFLLWRGQPQHF. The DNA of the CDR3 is TGTGCCAGCAGTTTCCTTCTTTGGAGGGGCCAGCCCCAGCATTTT.

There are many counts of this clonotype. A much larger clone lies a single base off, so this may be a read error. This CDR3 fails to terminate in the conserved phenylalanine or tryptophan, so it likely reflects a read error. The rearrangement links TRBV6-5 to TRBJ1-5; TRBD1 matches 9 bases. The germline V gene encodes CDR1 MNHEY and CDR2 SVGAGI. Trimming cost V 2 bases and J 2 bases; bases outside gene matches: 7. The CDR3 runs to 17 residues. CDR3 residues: CASSYTQQGAGNQPQHL. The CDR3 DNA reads TGTGCCAGCAGTTACACACAACAGGGGGCTGGCAATCAGCCCCAGCATCTT.

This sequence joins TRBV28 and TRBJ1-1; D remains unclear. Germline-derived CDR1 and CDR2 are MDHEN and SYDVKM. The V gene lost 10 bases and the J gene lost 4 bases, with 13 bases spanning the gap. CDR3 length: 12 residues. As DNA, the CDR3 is TGTGCCATAGTCTTACCCAGCACTGAAGCTTTCTTT. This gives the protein CAIVLPSTEAFF.